This T cell receptor beta chain stems from a study of CD8 T cells in Susac syndrome. The CDR3 length is 11 residues. CDR1 and CDR2 from the germline V gene are DFQATT and SNEGSKA (reference sequence). V was clipped by 0 bases and J by 3 bases, with 3 bases between them. CD8+ and CD4+ T cells from blood underwent TCR beta sequencing, which was carried out in a high-throughput format. It was healthy donors who served as the controls, matched for age and sex. The CD8+ and CD4+ T cells were isolated magnetically using a negative isolation approach, whereas the TEMRA cells were enriched by FACS. RNA totalling 0.5 to 1 ug underwent reverse transcription with random hexamers. Multiplex immunoSEQ PCR targeted 54 Vbeta and 13 Jbeta TCR beta segments. From the immunoSEQ multiplex PCR reads, TCRdb called clonotypes with MiXCR, one entry per CDR3 protein. The table lists 130,000 to 150,000 distinct CDR3 sequences, 94% of them singletons, with over 0.07% in the top ten.

This clonotype was detected a few times. This chain connects TRBV20-1 to TRBJ2-7; D ambiguous. The sequence came from a human donor in good health. Sequencing was carried out using CD4+ T cells from PBMCs. The CDR3 sequence: CSARDSYEQYF. In DNA, the CDR3 is TGCAGTGCTAGAGACAGCTACGAGCAGTACTTC.